One and the same sample provided the 5 T cell receptor beta chains below, sequenced in a study of breast tumors, draining lymph nodes, adjacent tissues. Samples came from axillary lymph nodes draining the breast cancer. In TCRdb, the multiplex PCR reads were re-called with MiXCR into one record per CDR3 protein. Of about 140,000 distinct CDR3 sequences listed, around a third were seen once; the top ten hold approximately 2.3%. Sample: axillary lymph node tissue. These receptor sequences come from a female donor with breast cancer. Some clones in this sample may be carry-over from other donors' samples.

In its sample, this clonotype was seen many times. The J gene is TRBJ2-2, the V gene TRBV5-4; D unclear. V was cut by 0 bases and J by 7 bases, with 7 bases left in between. From germline, CDR1 is SGHNT and CDR2 YYREEE (reference sequence). The CDR3 is 13 amino acids. CDR3 protein: CASSLVIGGELFF. The CDR3, as DNA: TGTGCCAGCAGCTTGGTTATCGGCGGGGAGCTGTTTTTT. Full variable domain (remainder filled in from reference TRBV5-4 and TRBJ2-2): ETGVTQSPTHLIKTRGQQVTLRCSSQSGHNTVSWYQQALGQGPQFIFQYYREEENGRGNFPPRFSGLQFPNYSSELNVNALELDDSALYLCASSLVIGGELFFGEGSRLTVL.

The rearrangement links TRBV7-9 to TRBJ2-1, with 9 bases aligning to TRBD1. Germline trimming cut 5 bases from V and 4 bases from J; bases unmatched to any gene: 15. Germline CDR1 is SEHNR and CDR2 is FQNEAQ (reference sequence). The CDR3 consists of 18 residues. Here the CDR3 DNA reads TGTGCCAGCAGCGCCAGCAGCTTGGGGACAGGGAATTACAATGAGCAGTTCTTC. Its translation is CASSASSLGTGNYNEQFF.

This clonotype occurred once. No conserved phenylalanine or tryptophan is present at the end of the CDR3, so a read error is the likely explanation. The DNA of the CDR3 is TGCGCCAGCAGCAGGGACTCCTGGAACACTGAAGCTTTCTGT. It yields the protein CASSRDSWNTEAFC. The rearrangement joins TRBV5-1 to TRBJ1-1; the D gene is possibly TRBD1 (5 bases). This CDR3 contains 14 residues. CDR1 is SGHRS and CDR2 is YFSETQ in the germline V gene. V lost 4 bases and J 1 base, leaving 11 bases between the germline ends.

The chain recombines TRBV20-1 with TRBJ2-2, with 9 bases lining up with TRBD1. Germline V lookup: CDR1 DFQATT, CDR2 SNEGSKA (reference sequence). Trimming at V came to 7 bases and at J to 5 bases, leaving 5 bases not matched to a gene. The CDR3 consists of 13 residues. The CDR3 region has the DNA TGCAGTGGGGACAGGGTGAGGACCGGGGAGCTGTTTTTT. Translating it yields CSGDRVRTGELFF.

Ten or more counts support this clonotype. J is TRBJ1-5 and V is TRBV19, with 7 positions matching TRBD1. Germline V gene data show CDR1 as LNHDA and CDR2 as SQIVND (reference sequence). The CDR3 has 13 residues. Losses at the gene ends were 6 bases for V and 3 bases for J; bases not matched to a gene: 2. Written as DNA, the CDR3 is TGTGCCAGTAGACAGGGGCCCAATCAGCCCCAGCATTTT. Translated, it gives CASRQGPNQPQHF.